These 20 T cell receptor beta chains were sequenced from one sample in a study of T cell repertoires in cytomegalovirus infection. TCRdb re-derived calls from the reads in MiXCR, one entry per CDR3 protein. The sample lists roughly 500,000 distinct CDR3 sequences; 11% were seen once. The source material was PBMCs. Receptors were obtained from a human donor in good health (CMV status not recorded). Some clones in this sample may be carry-over from other donors' samples.

This clonotype has only a few counts. This chain joins TRBV4-2 and TRBJ2-7, with 7 bases matching TRBD2. CDR3 size: 14 residues. The trim removed 1 base at V and 4 bases at J, leaving 4 bases unmatched. Germline V gene lookup returns CDR1 LGHNA and CDR2 YNFKEQ. CDR3 nucleotides: TGTGCCAGCAGCCAAGGCGGGAGTGAGTACGAGCAGTACTTC. Protein: CASSQGGSEYEQYF.

In its sample, this clonotype was seen many times. The chain is built from TRBV5-6 and TRBJ2-1; D gene unclear. The germline CDR1 and CDR2 sequences are SGHDT and YYEEEE. V was shortened by 2 bases and J by 4 bases, with 4 bases between the two germline ends. CDR3 length equals 12 residues. The CDR3 region is CASSFEYNEQFF. In nucleotides, the CDR3 is TGTGCCAGCAGCTTTGAATACAATGAGCAGTTCTTC.

This clonotype was recorded at least ten times. This sequence joins TRBV7-9 and TRBJ1-2, with unresolved D. The V gene's germline CDR1 is SEHNR and CDR2 FQNEAQ (reference sequence). V gave up 4 bases and J gave up 7 bases, with 10 bases separating them. The CDR3 consists of 12 residues. The CDR3 sequence: CASSSFYGGYTF. The DNA of the CDR3 is TGTGCCAGCAGCTCCTTCTATGGTGGCTACACCTTC.

In this sample, this clonotype turned up a few times. The chain couples TRBV10-3 to TRBJ1-2, with D perhaps matching TRBD1 (6 bases). V dropped 3 bases and J dropped 4 bases, with 15 bases sitting between them. Germline V gene lookup returns CDR1 ENHRY and CDR2 SYGVKD. The CDR3 totals 15 residues. CDR3 sequence: CAISDHRENGYGYTF. CDR3 nucleotides: TGTGCCATCAGTGATCACAGGGAGAATGGCTATGGCTACACCTTC.

The chain carries TRBV5-6 and TRBJ2-2; TRBD2 is a possible D gene (7 bases). The CDR3 sequence is 15 residues long. V was cut by 2 bases and J by 5 bases, with 13 bases left in between. Germline V lookup: CDR1 SGHDT, CDR2 YYEEEE. CDR3 bases: TGTGCCAGCAGCTTCGGGGGGCGTTCTACCGGGGAGCTGTTTTTT. This codes for CASSFGGRSTGELFF.

The V gene is TRBV29-1, the J gene TRBJ2-7, with 10 bases lining up with TRBD1. CDR1 is SQVTM and CDR2 is ANQGSEA in the germline V gene. The CDR3 sequence is 17 residues long. After removal of 0 bases from V and 1 base from J, the junction contained 9 bases not matched to a gene. CDR3 DNA: TGCAGCGTTGAAGATCGCGGAGGACAGGGGGTATCCTACGAGCAGTACTTC. It encodes CSVEDRGGQGVSYEQYF.

The rearrangement uses TRBV28 and TRBJ2-7, with D maybe TRBD1 (6 bases). With 8 bases removed from V and 1 base from J, the gap between germline ends came to 12 bases. CDR1 and CDR2 from the germline V gene are MDHEN and SYDVKM. The CDR3 consists of 13 residues. CDR3 nucleotide sequence: TGTGCCAGCGGACAGCGAGGTTCCTACGAGCAGTACTTC. Protein sequence: CASGQRGSYEQYF.

This clonotype came up many times. The rearrangement links TRBV4-1 to TRBJ1-2, with D possibly matching TRBD1 (6 bases). This CDR3 has 17 amino acids. In germline, CDR1 is MGHRA, CDR2 YSYEKL. V lost 2 bases and J 8 bases, leaving 24 bases between the germline ends. CDR3 sequence reads: CASSQLIVDRSTGGYTF. CDR3 DNA sequence: TGCGCCAGCAGCCAACTGATCGTTGACAGGAGTACGGGAGGCTACACCTTC.

V is TRBV23-1 and J is TRBJ1-1; 9 bases map to TRBD1. TRBV23-1 is an open reading frame, and its role is uncertain. With V trimmed by 1 base and J by 2 bases, 5 bases remained unmatched. The CDR3 totals 16 residues. CDR3 sequence: CASSQFPGQGNTEAFF. As DNA, the CDR3 is TGCGCCAGCAGTCAATTCCCGGGACAGGGAAACACTGAAGCTTTCTTT.

In its sample, this clonotype was seen many times. The V gene is TRBV7-9, the J gene TRBJ1-1; D gene uncertain. The CDR3 is 14 amino acids. The ends were cut back, 0 bases at V and 3 bases at J, with 8 bases in the middle. Germline loops: CDR1 SEHNR, CDR2 FQNEAQ (reference sequence). The CDR3 spells CASSLARTHTEAFF. As DNA, the CDR3 is TGTGCCAGCAGCTTAGCGCGGACGCACACTGAAGCTTTCTTT.

This clonotype has just one count. V and J are TRBV19 and TRBJ1-5; 7 bases line up with TRBD1. Germline-derived CDR1 and CDR2 are LNHDA and SQIVND (reference sequence). CDR3 length: 15 residues. Trimming removed 3 bases from V and 7 bases from J; junction bases left unmatched: 9. CDR3 protein: CASSIYPNRGQPQHF. The CDR3 nucleotides read TGTGCCAGTAGTATTTACCCCAACAGGGGACAGCCCCAGCATTTT.

This clonotype has ten or more counts. The chain combines TRBV27 with TRBJ1-5; D ambiguous. The CDR3 contains 14 residues. CDR1 and CDR2 (germline): MNHEY, SMNVEV (reference sequence). With 4 bases removed from V and 0 bases from J, the gap between germline ends came to 7 bases. CDR3 nucleotide sequence: TGTGCCAGCAGTTCCTCCCTTAGCAATCAGCCCCAGCATTTT. As protein: CASSSSLSNQPQHF.

This clonotype was counted many times. The chain uses TRBV7-3 and TRBJ1-1, with D tentatively TRBD1 (5 bases). The germline gives CDR1 SGHTA, CDR2 FQGTGA. V gave up 3 bases and J gave up 1 base, with 6 bases separating them. The CDR3 covers 13 residues. The CDR3 loop reads CASSFQGNTEAFF. CDR3 nucleotides: TGTGCCAGCAGCTTCCAGGGGAACACTGAAGCTTTCTTT.

This clonotype occurred many times. The chain couples TRBV7-2 to TRBJ2-5; no clear D. The CDR3 has 15 amino acids. CDR1 is SGHTA, CDR2 FQGNSA, per germline. V was cut by 5 bases and J by 5 bases, with 18 bases left in between. The CDR3 DNA is TGTGCCAGCAGCCCCCGATCGGGTATTCAGGAGACCCAGTACTTC. Residues: CASSPRSGIQETQYF.

This clonotype was seen a few times. The J gene is TRBJ1-5, the V gene TRBV28; D uncertain. CDR3 length equals 14 residues. CDR1 MDHEN and CDR2 SYDVKM come from the germline V gene. The V end lost 6 bases, the J end lost 3 bases, and 12 bases lay between the germline ends. The CDR3 DNA reads as TGTGCCAGCAGGACGCAAATAATCAATCAGCCCCAGCATTTT. It yields the protein CASRTQIINQPQHF.

In its sample, this clonotype was seen many times. The chain couples TRBV7-2 to TRBJ1-1, with D maybe TRBD1 (5 bases). CDR1 and CDR2 (germline): SGHTA, FQGNSA. The CDR3 is 16 residues long. V gave up 4 bases and J gave up 0 bases, with 15 bases separating them. CDR3 sequence reads: CASSWDGLRMNTEAFF. CDR3 DNA: TGTGCCAGCAGCTGGGACGGACTACGCATGAACACTGAAGCTTTCTTT.

Concerning this clonotype: Just one base apart from a much larger clone, this may be a read error. Without the conserved terminal phenylalanine or tryptophan, this CDR3 likely stems from a read error. The rearrangement links TRBV5-1 to TRBJ2-1; D gene ambiguous. Trimming took 0 bases from V and 8 from J, leaving 12 bases between them. This CDR3 region has 14 residues. The V gene's germline CDR1 is SGHRS and CDR2 YFSETQ. The CDR3 DNA reads as TGCGCCAGCAGCTTGGCCCCGGCGAACGATGAGCAGTTCCTC. Residues: CASSLAPANDEQFL.

The chain combines TRBV28 with TRBJ2-1; D gene ambiguous. The CDR3 contains 13 residues. Germline CDR1 is MDHEN and CDR2 is SYDVKM. V lost 6 bases and J lost 3, with 9 bases in between. CDR3 in amino acids: CASRGRLYNEQFF. CDR3 nucleotide sequence: TGTGCCAGCAGAGGCCGCCTCTACAATGAGCAGTTCTTC.

The table lists this clonotype with many counts. The chain has TRBV10-3 and TRBJ2-5; D uncertain. V lost 10 bases, J lost 2 bases, and 14 bases lay in between. Germline CDR1 reads ENHRY; CDR2 reads SYGVKD. This CDR3 comprises 13 residues. The CDR3: CASTLAEQETQYF. The CDR3 bases are TGTGCCAGCACCCTTGCAGAACAAGAGACCCAGTACTTC.

The table lists this clonotype with many counts. The V and J genes are TRBV18 and TRBJ2-1; possibly TRBD1 for D (5 bases). The CDR3 spans 17 residues. Germline assignment: CDR1 KGHSH and CDR2 LQKENI. Trimming took off 3 bases at V and 5 bases at J, with 20 bases between the two ends. For the CDR3, the DNA is TGTGCCAGCTCACCCGGTCTAGGATTGCAGGGTAACAATGAGCAGTTCTTC. It is translated as CASSPGLGLQGNNEQFF.